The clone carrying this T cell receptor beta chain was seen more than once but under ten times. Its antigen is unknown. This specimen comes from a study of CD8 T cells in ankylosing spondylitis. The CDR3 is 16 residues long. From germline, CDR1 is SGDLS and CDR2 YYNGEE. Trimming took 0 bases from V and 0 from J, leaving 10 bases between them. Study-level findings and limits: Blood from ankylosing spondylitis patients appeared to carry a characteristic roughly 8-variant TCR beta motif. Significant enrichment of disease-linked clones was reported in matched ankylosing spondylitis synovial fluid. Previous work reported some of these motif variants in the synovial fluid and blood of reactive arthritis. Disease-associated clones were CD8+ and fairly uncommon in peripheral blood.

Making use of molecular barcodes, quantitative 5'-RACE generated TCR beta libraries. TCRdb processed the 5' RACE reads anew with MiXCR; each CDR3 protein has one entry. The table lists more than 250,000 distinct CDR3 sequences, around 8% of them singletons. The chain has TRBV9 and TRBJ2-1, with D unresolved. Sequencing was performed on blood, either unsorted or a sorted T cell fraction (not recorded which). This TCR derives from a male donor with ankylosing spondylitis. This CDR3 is CASSVAWSPSYNEQFF. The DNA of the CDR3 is TGTGCCAGCAGCGTAGCTTGGTCCCCCTCCTACAATGAGCAGTTCTTC.